This is a list of T cell receptor beta chains from one sample in a study of OX40 agonist ivuxolimab in advanced cancers. Sequencing used immunoSEQ multiplex PCR; TCRdb keeps in-frame clones, though not all of them. The table has tens of thousands of clones, over 75% seen once. The starting material was CD4+ or CD8+ T cells sorted from blood, obtained in a trial of the OX40 agonist ivuxolimab. All receptors derive from an adult with an advanced solid tumor such as melanoma, head and neck, liver or kidney cancer. The conserved cysteine and the conserved F or W are not part of the CDR3 here. A D gene is named only where the DNA matches it firmly.

v_call d_call cdr3_aa
TRBV7-8 - ASSLGGLVGRYQPQH
TRBV5-1 TRBD2 ASSQDLAGGGEQY
TRBV11-1 - ASSLGRILNTEAF
TRBV20-1 - SARDNEKLF
TRBV6-5 - ASSYYVGPNQPQH
TRBV11-2 - ASSLIGSEQETQY
TRBV19 - ASTKGTTMNTEAF
TRBV23-1 - ASSQSRQLNTEAF
TRBV7-8 TRBD2 ASSHQLAGEGLEQY
TRBV7-8 - ASSRDTYSNQPQH
TRBV5-4 - ASSQDRFDGYT
TRBV18 TRBD1 ASSPRWTGEQY
TRBV7-2 TRBD1 ASSLGAGGDGYT
TRBV10-3 - AISGDSNEKLF
TRBV18 - ASSPEGGASPLH
TRBV7-2 - ASSLAARGTDTQY
TRBV29-1 TRBD1 SVATGTGMDQPQH
TRBV19 TRBD1 ASSITGTGVSYGYT
TRBV4-3 - ASSQTVLGGRSAEAF
TRBV7-2 - ASSLGAGLHQPQH
TRBV11-1 - ASSHQVDTIY
TRBV6-1 - ASRTIGGSYNEQF
TRBV25-1 TRBD1 ASSPDRGGWNTEAF
TRBV9 - ASSVAQHYGYT
TRBV6-4 - ASSDRDRATEAF
TRBV18 - ASSPSRASTDTQY
TRBV7-8 TRBD2 ASSPQTSGGTEQY
TRBV27 - ASSPSQVNYEQY
TRBV29-1 - SVEGSYNEQF
TRBV5-6 - ASSFGRPAGELF
TRBV21-1 - ASSRHSLAGGRETQY
TRBV19 - ASRISANTGELF
TRBV13 - ASSLVLIGGGRGSDEQY
TRBV5-5 - ASSSYETQY
TRBV6-6 - ASRRTDDGYT
TRBV29-1 - SVVGSSYNEQF
TRBV6-5 - ASRTWDTETQY
TRBV11-2 - ASSDGGVDNQPQH
TRBV4-2 - ASSQDPTGEAGELF
TRBV7-2 TRBD2 ASSSRMSGRRDTQY
TRBV7-2 - ASQMRRGPLIPQH
TRBV5-1 TRBD2 ASSAGTSGRQETQY
TRBV5-1 TRBD1 ASSLVGTGISGNTIY
TRBV5-6 - ASSLEGQYGYT
TRBV7-9 - ASSFTETNYGYT
TRBV7-9 TRBD1 ASSLRTGIYEQY
TRBV4-1 TRBD2 ASSSTSGMPYEQY
TRBV5-1 - ASSSGDTQY
TRBV7-2 - ASSWGLAAPF
TRBV5-5 - ASSFGEEETQY
TRBV5-4 TRBD2 ASSHPRGGDYNEQF
TRBV6-1 TRBD1 ASSEPGQGLQGYT
TRBV5-1 TRBD1 ASSLSSRQGGEQY